The present T cell receptor beta chain was sequenced within a study of T-cell reconstitution after alpha-beta-depleted transplantation in children. Study-wide points: Two months or so post-transplant, alpha-beta T cells reportedly derived from several hundred expanded graft clones.

This clonotype showed up just a few times. No antigen is known for it. There are 14 residues in the CDR3. V shed 1 base and J shed 2 bases, with 8 bases lying between them. Germline V gene sequence: CDR1 LNHNV, CDR2 YYDKDF (reference sequence). For TCRbeta, the library was prepared with unique molecular identifiers. TCRdb re-called the PCR reads with MiXCR, one entry per CDR3 protein. The table lists 450,000 to 700,000 distinct CDR3 sequences, roughly 27% of them singletons. This sample comprised PBMCs, obtained before TCRalphabeta/CD19-depleted stem cell transplant. The TCR originated in a boy under three years old with Wiskott-Aldrich syndrome, due to receive a stem cell transplant. The chain joins TRBV15 to TRBJ2-5; possible D gene TRBD2, 6 bases. Written as DNA, the CDR3 is TGTGCCACCAGCAGAGTTGGGAGGCAAGAGACCCAGTACTTC. Its translation is CATSRVGRQETQYF.